What follows describes a single T cell receptor beta chain. Method: immunoSEQ multiplex PCR; TCRdb's copy keeps in-frame clones and lacks some. The table has 60,000 to 75,000 clones, around 89% seen once. These data belong to a study of PD-1 blockade in mismatch repair-deficient tumors. The sequencing here drew on peripheral blood, taken 52 weeks after starting pembrolizumab. The receptor was derived from an adult with mismatch repair-deficient cancer.

The CDR3 spells CASSTHKGDGYTF. Written as DNA, the CDR3 is TGTGCCAGCAGCACCCATAAGGGAGATGGCTACACCTTC. This chain connects TRBV7-9 to TRBJ1-2; D ambiguous. Germline CDR1 reads SEHNR; CDR2 reads FQNEAQ (reference sequence). The CDR3 covers 13 residues. Trimming took off 5 bases at V and 6 bases at J, with 13 bases between the two ends. Full variable domain (missing parts from reference TRBV7-9 and TRBJ1-2): DTGVSQNPRHKITKRGQNVTFRCDPISEHNRLYWYRQTLGQGPEFLTYFQNEAQLEKSRLLSDRFSAERPKGSFSTLEIQRTEQGDSAMYLCASSTHKGDGYTFGSGTRLTVV.